This entry is about one T cell receptor (beta chain). These data are taken from a study of control samples from healthy donors and cancer patients. Sequencing used immunoSEQ multiplex PCR; TCRdb keeps in-frame clones, though not all of them. Of more than 65,000 clones listed, 85% to 90% are singletons. The CDR3 has 13 residues. Trimming cost V 7 bases and J 3 bases, with 12 bases left between them. The chain is built from TRBV12-3 or TRBV12-4 and TRBJ2-5; D is ambiguous. The receptor was isolated from a woman between 55 and 75 years old with head and neck cancer. The source material was PBMCs. CDR3 sequence reads: CASKRSLKETQYF. The CDR3 region has the DNA TGTGCCAGCAAACGATCACTGAAAGAGACCCAGTACTTC.